This passage covers 12 T cell receptor beta chains from one sample sequenced in a study of blood T cells in healthy people across ages. Primed by a sample-barcoded 5' primer and a J-beta primer mix, a second PCR proceeded for roughly 7 to 11 cycles. TCRdb fed the 5' RACE reads into MiXCR, producing one record per CDR3 protein. The sample carries some 1,000,000 distinct CDR3 sequences, less than 25% recorded once. These same records also appear under a second study, on T cells of mothers and their children.

The material sequenced was blood. These receptors were obtained from a girl aged 2 to 9 in good health.

The V gene is TRBV4-2, the J gene TRBJ1-1; D call uncertain. V was cut by 1 base and J by 1 base, with 7 bases left in between. CDR3 length equals 14 residues. The germline V gene has CDR1 LGHNA and CDR2 YNFKEQ. CDR3 sequence: CASSQGAGNTEAFF. The CDR3 region has the DNA TGTGCCAGCAGCCAAGGTGCCGGGAACACTGAAGCTTTCTTT.

This clonotype has more than one count but fewer than ten. The chain links TRBV12-3 or TRBV12-4 to TRBJ1-2; D is unresolved. The CDR3 is 13 residues long. V was shortened by 1 base and J by 3 bases, with 6 bases between the two germline ends. The CDR3 coding sequence is TGTGCCAGCAGTTTAGAAAGCGACTATGGCTACACCTTC. Translation: CASSLESDYGYTF.

This clonotype showed up just a few times. This chain links TRBV10-3 with TRBJ1-6, with 8 bases that match TRBD1. The V gene's germline CDR1 is ENHRY and CDR2 SYGVKD. The CDR3 totals 13 residues. V shed 8 bases, J shed 9 bases, and the junction held 6 bases outside the gene matches. CDR3 bases: TGTGCCATCGGGGCCAGGGGGCTTTCACCCCTCCACTTT. It translates to CAIGARGLSPLHF.

The V and J genes are TRBV24-1 and TRBJ1-2; TRBD1 is a possible D gene (6 bases). This CDR3 has 13 residues. Trimming took 4 bases from V and 7 from J, leaving 12 bases between them. Germline V gene sequence: CDR1 KGHDR, CDR2 SFDVKD. CDR3 in DNA: TGTGCCACCAGTGACACCACAGGGCTTGGCTACACCTTC. This translates into CATSDTTGLGYTF.

This clonotype was picked up one time. At one of its ends the junction is not consistent with the germline gene, which may arise from a read error. The V and J genes are TRBV7-2 and TRBJ2-5; D possibly corresponds to TRBD2 (6 bases). The CDR3 sequence is 14 residues long. CDR1 and CDR2 from the germline V gene are SGHTA and FQGNSA. In nucleotides, the CDR3 is TGTGCCAGCAGCTCGGGACTCTCCCAAGAGACCCAGTGCTTC. As protein: CASSSGLSQETQCF. Based on the CDR3 plus reference TRBV7-2 and TRBJ2-5, the full variable domain is GAGVSQSPSNKVTEKGKDVELRCDPISGHTALYWYRQSLGQGLEFLIYFQGNSAPDKSGLPSDRFSAERTGGSVSTLTIQRTQQEDSAVYLCASSSGLSQETQCFGPGTRLLVL.

This clonotype was seen more than once but under ten times. This chain connects TRBV27 to TRBJ2-5; 7 bases are shared with TRBD2. CDR1 MNHEY and CDR2 SMNVEV come from the germline V gene (reference sequence). The CDR3 length is 14 residues. V lost 2 bases to trimming and J lost 4 bases; unmatched junction nucleotides: 4. The CDR3 DNA follows: TGTGCCAGCAGTTTAACAGGACTAGTAGAGACCCAGTACTTC. It specifies CASSLTGLVETQYF.

The chain uses TRBV2 and TRBJ2-5; no clear D. The CDR3 loop spans 14 amino acids. Trimming stripped 0 bases from V and 5 bases from J, with 10 bases between. Germline V lookup: CDR1 SNHLY, CDR2 FYNNEI. The chain's CDR3 is CASSEATVGETQYF. The CDR3 DNA reads TGTGCCAGCAGTGAAGCGACGGTGGGGGAGACCCAGTACTTC.

The CDR3 DNA sequence: TGTGCCAGCACCCTCTCAGGACGGGCCGAAAAACTGTTTTTT. The encoded protein is CASTLSGRAEKLFF. This rearrangement joins TRBV12-3 or TRBV12-4 to TRBJ1-4; D remains ambiguous. The CDR3 totals 14 residues. V lost 7 bases and J 8 bases, leaving 17 bases between the germline ends.

The V and J genes are TRBV7-2 and TRBJ2-5; no definite D call. The V gene's germline CDR1 is SGHTA and CDR2 FQGNSA. The V end lost 1 base, the J end lost 11 bases, and 11 bases lay between the germline ends. CDR3 size: 12 residues. Here the CDR3 reads CASSLDFLKQYF. In DNA, the CDR3 is TGTGCCAGCAGCTTAGATTTTCTGAAGCAGTACTTC.

V gene TRBV29-1 combines with J gene TRBJ2-7; D perhaps matches TRBD2 (5 bases). Germline CDR1 SQVTM, CDR2 ANQGSEA. V gave up 4 bases and J gave up 5 bases, with 9 bases separating them. The CDR3 totals 11 residues. DNA of the CDR3: TGCAGCGTTGTGAGAGGGAACGAGCAGTACTTC. It translates to CSVVRGNEQYF.

This clonotype was recorded only once. The conserved closing phenylalanine or tryptophan is absent in this CDR3, likely reflecting a read error. The rearrangement joins TRBV7-9 to TRBJ1-2; 7 bases match TRBD1. This CDR3 comprises 13 residues. From germline, CDR1 is SEHNR and CDR2 FQNEAQ (reference sequence). V lost 5 bases, J lost 7 bases, and 7 bases stayed unmatched. CDR3 region: CASSLGQASGYTL. DNA of the CDR3: TGTGCCAGCAGCCTCGGACAGGCCTCTGGCTACACCCTC.

The genes are TRBV12-3 or TRBV12-4 and TRBJ1-2, with a tentative D call TRBD1 (6 bases). V lost 2 bases and J lost 1, with 11 bases in between. The length of the CDR3 is 15 residues. CDR3: CASSLWGASNYGYTF. CDR3 coding DNA: TGTGCCAGCAGTTTATGGGGGGCTAGTAACTATGGCTACACCTTC.